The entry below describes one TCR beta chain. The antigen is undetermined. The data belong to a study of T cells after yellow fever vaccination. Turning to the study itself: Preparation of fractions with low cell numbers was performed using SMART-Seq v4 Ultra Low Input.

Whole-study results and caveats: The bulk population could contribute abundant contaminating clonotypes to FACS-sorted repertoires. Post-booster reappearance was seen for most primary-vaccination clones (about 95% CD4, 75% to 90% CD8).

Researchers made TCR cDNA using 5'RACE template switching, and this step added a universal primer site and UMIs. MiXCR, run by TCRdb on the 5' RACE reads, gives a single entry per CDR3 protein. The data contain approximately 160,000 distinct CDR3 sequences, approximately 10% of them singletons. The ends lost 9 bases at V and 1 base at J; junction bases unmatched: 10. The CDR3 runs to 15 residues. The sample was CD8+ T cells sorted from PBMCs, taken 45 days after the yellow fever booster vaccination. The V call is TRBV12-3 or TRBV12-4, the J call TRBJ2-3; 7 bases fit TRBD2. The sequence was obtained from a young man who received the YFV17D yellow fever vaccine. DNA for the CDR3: TGTGCCAGTCGCTTGCGGCTAGCGGGCACAGATACGCAGTATTTT. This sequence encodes CASRLRLAGTDTQYF.